This TCR beta chain is from a study of shared clonotypes between healthy human individuals. Regarding the study as a whole: Non-shared clonotypes had lower generation probabilities than clonotypes shared by all four sorted-subset donors.

Terminally differentiated effector memory CD45RA+ cells were excluded by CCR7 positive selection of CD45RO-negative cells. As concerns this clone: Antigen specificity is unknown.

Replicate PCRs for sorted subsets used 200 to 250 ng DNA; this equaled 30,000 to 35,000 T cell genomes. Generated by immunoSEQ multiplex PCR, the TCRdb table keeps only in-frame clones and is missing some. The profile shows about 1,900,000 clones, less than 95% of them singletons. Germline V gene lookup returns CDR1 GTSNPN and CDR2 SVGIG (reference sequence). V lost 2 bases and J lost 6, with 11 bases in between. This CDR3 is 13 amino acids long. The chain is built from TRBV30 and TRBJ1-5; D gene uncertain. The sequencing input was naive CD8+ T cells sorted from blood. This sequence originates from a man aged 18 to 30 in good health. The CDR3 nucleotides are TGTGCCTGGAGTCTCCATACCATTCAGCCCCAGCATTTT. Its translation: CAWSLHTIQPQHF.